This TCR beta chain originates from a study of regulatory T cells in long-lasting Graves disease. Trimming took off 4 bases at V and 6 bases at J, with 16 bases between the two ends. This CDR3 is built from 15 residues. CDR1 SGHRS and CDR2 YFSETQ come from the germline V gene. As for time point: newly diagnosed GD, antithyroid drugs for less than 3 months. The authors made the TCR library using RNA they extracted from PBMCs. Relying on iRepertoire HTBI primers and Arm-PCR of CDR3 regions, the team built TCR beta libraries. TCRdb reprocessed the multiplex PCR reads via MiXCR and lists one record per CDR3 protein. Of about 440,000 distinct CDR3 sequences listed, just under 15% were seen once; the top ten hold approximately 15%. The data also belong to a second study, concerning T cells in Graves' hyperthyroidism and ophthalmopathy. That paper states: Orbital computed tomography, thyroid ultrasound, serum thyroxine and TRAb, and clinical symptoms together informed the diagnoses.

Sequenced material: peripheral blood mononuclear cells (PBMCs), taken at new diagnosis, from a patient treated with antithyroid drugs. This rearrangement joins TRBV5-1 to TRBJ2-2; a possible D gene is TRBD2 (6 bases). This receptor was taken from a woman aged 25-40 years with Graves disease. In DNA form, the CDR3 reads TGCGCCAGCAGCCCGAGCCCTAGCGTTTCCGGGGAGCTGTTTTTT. Its translation is CASSPSPSVSGELFF. Full variable domain (missing parts from reference TRBV5-1 and TRBJ2-2): KAGVTQTPRYLIKTRGQQVTLSCSPISGHRSVSWYQQTPGQGLQFLFEYFSETQRNKGNFPGRFSGRQFSNSRSEMNVSTLELGDSALYLCASSPSPSVSGELFFGEGSRLTVL.